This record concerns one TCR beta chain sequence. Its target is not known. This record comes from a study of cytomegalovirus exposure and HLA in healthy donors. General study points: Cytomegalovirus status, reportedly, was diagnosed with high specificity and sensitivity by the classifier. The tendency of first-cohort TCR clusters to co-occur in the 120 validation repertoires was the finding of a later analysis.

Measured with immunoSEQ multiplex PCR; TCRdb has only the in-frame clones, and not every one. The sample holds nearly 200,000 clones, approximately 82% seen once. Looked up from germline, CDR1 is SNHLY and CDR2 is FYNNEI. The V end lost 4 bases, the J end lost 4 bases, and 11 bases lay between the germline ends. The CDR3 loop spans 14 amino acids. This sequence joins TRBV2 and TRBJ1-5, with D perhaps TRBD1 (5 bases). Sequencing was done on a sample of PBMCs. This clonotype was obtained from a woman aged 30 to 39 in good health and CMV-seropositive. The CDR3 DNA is TGTGCCAGCAGTGTTAACCGACAGAATCAGCCCCAGCATTTT. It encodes CASSVNRQNQPQHF.